These T cell receptor beta chains were read from a single sample in a study of Graves' ophthalmopathy and Graves' hyperthyroidism. TCRdb reanalysed the multiplex PCR reads using MiXCR and keeps one entry per CDR3 protein. The table records around 1.1 million distinct CDR3 sequences, around a third of them present only once. Sequences were obtained from peripheral blood or thyroid tissue (not recorded which). These receptors came from an adult man with Graves' hyperthyroidism. CDR3s include the opening cysteine and the closing phenylalanine or tryptophan. D genes are given only for firm matches. The size of a clone is reported for some rows only, either as once, few or many, or as a class for expanded clones.

v_call,clone_size,j_call,d_call,cdr3_nt,cdr3_aa
TRBV6-2/TRBV6-3,.,TRBJ1-5,.,TGTGCCAGCAGTTACGGGGAGACTCAGCCCCAGCATTTT,CASSYGETQPQHF
TRBV7-2,many,TRBJ2-7,.,TGTGCCAGCAGCTTCGGCAGGGGTTCGAGTGAGCAGTACTTC,CASSFGRGSSEQYF
TRBV9,few,TRBJ2-7,.,TGTGCCAGCAGCCCAGGGGACCAGCCCCTTGACGAGCAGTACTTC,CASSPGDQPLDEQYF
TRBV12-3/TRBV12-4,.,TRBJ2-7,.,TGTGCCAGCGGTGGATACTACGAGCAGTACTTC,CASGGYYEQYF
TRBV10-3,.,TRBJ2-5,TRBD2,TGTGCCATCAGAGACACTAGCGGGGGGTACCAAGAGACCCAGTACTTC,CAIRDTSGGYQETQYF
TRBV9,many,TRBJ1-1,.,TGTGCCAGCAGCGTAGCAGGGACGACGAGAGCTTTCTTT,CASSVAGTTRAFF
TRBV5-4,few,TRBJ1-6,.,TGTGCCAGCAGCTTGGGGGGGGCTGGTGATTCACCCCTCCACTTT,CASSLGGAGDSPLHF
TRBV19,.,TRBJ1-2,TRBD1,TGTGCCAGTAGACAGGGACAGGGCTGGGACTATGGCTACACCTTC,CASRQGQGWDYGYTF
TRBV5-1,.,TRBJ2-2,TRBD1,TGCGCCAGCAGCCCCGGGACAGCGAACATCGGGGAGCTGTTTTTT,CASSPGTANIGELFF
TRBV6-5,.,TRBJ2-2,TRBD2,TGTGCCAGCAGTTACGGCGGGAGGGCCTCCGGGGAGCTGTTTTTT,CASSYGGRASGELFF
TRBV5-5,many,TRBJ2-7,.,TGTGCCAGCACCCTGGGGGGCCACGAGCAGTACTTC,CASTLGGHEQYF
TRBV29-1,.,TRBJ1-2,.,TGCAGCGTTGAAGGGGGGTATCTTTTCCATGGCTACACCTTC,CSVEGGYLFHGYTF
TRBV20-1,.,TRBJ2-5,.,TGCAGTGCTAGTGGGGTGGGGCAGCCCCAAGAGACCCAGTACTTC,CSASGVGQPQETQYF
TRBV5-1,.,TRBJ1-4,TRBD1,TGCGCCAGCAGCTGGACAGGGTCTAATGAAAAACTGTTTTTT,CASSWTGSNEKLFF
TRBV5-6,.,TRBJ2-7,TRBD1,TGTGCCAGCAGCCACCCGGGACAGCAGAACGAGCAGTACTTC,CASSHPGQQNEQYF
TRBV7-9,many,TRBJ2-2,.,TGTGCCAGCAGCCGGACCGCCACCGGGGAGCTGTTTTTT,CASSRTATGELFF
TRBV20-1,medium-sized,TRBJ1-5,TRBD1,TGCAGTGCTGACAGGGTAAATCAGCCCCAGCATTTT,CSADRVNQPQHF
TRBV7-9,few,TRBJ2-7,.,TGTGCCAGCAGTTACGGGTCCGGACAGCTTTACGAGCAGTACTTC,CASSYGSGQLYEQYF
TRBV6-5,.,TRBJ1-6,TRBD1,TGTGCCAGCAGTTATCCCGGACAGGAGTTCAATTCACCCCTCCACTTT,CASSYPGQEFNSPLHF
TRBV12-3/TRBV12-4,many,TRBJ1-2,.,TGTGCCACCATCCGGGGCGCCGACTATGGCTACACCTTC,CATIRGADYGYTF
TRBV12-3/TRBV12-4,few,TRBJ1-3,.,TGTGCCAGCAGTTTTCTAGGCATTGGAAACACCATATATTTT,CASSFLGIGNTIYF
TRBV19,many,TRBJ1-2,.,TGTGCCAGTAGTCCGACGTTTAACTATGGCTACACCTTC,CASSPTFNYGYTF
TRBV7-2,.,TRBJ2-7,TRBD2,TGTGCCAGCAGCCTCCTGGGCGGGAGGGCCGGTGAGCAGTACTTC,CASSLLGGRAGEQYF
TRBV7-3,.,TRBJ1-6,.,TGTGCCAGCAGCTTCTGGGCAGCTCTGACGAATCAGCCCCTCCACTTT,CASSFWAALTNQPLHF
TRBV7-6,many,TRBJ1-6,.,TGTGCCAGCAGCTTTTATCCGTATAATTCACCCCTCCACTTT,CASSFYPYNSPLHF
TRBV12-5,.,TRBJ1-5,.,TGTGCTAGTGGTTTGGTAGTTAATCAGCCCCAGCATTTT,CASGLVVNQPQHF
TRBV29-1,.,TRBJ1-3,.,TGCAGCGTTATGGGGGGGGGAACGAGCTCTGGAAACACCATATATTTT,CSVMGGGTSSGNTIYF
TRBV9,.,TRBJ1-1,.,TGTACCAGCAGCGTACCAGACGGCCGAAACACTGAAGCTTTCTTT,CTSSVPDGRNTEAFF
TRBV9,many,TRBJ2-5,.,TGTGCCAGCAGCGAGTGGGACAACCAAGAGACCCAGTACTTC,CASSEWDNQETQYF